Sequencing of this TCR beta chain was carried out in a study of cytomegalovirus exposure and HLA in healthy donors. The primer mix had 60 Vbeta and 13 Jbeta primers. This table comes from immunoSEQ multiplex PCR, and its TCRdb copy is limited to in-frame clones, with some not included. The sample includes about 75,000 clones, roughly 84% of them seen just once. The V gene's germline CDR1 is LGHNA and CDR2 YNFKEQ. The length of the CDR3 is 16 residues. V was clipped by 2 bases and J by 1 base; unmatched bases: 2. Overall study results and limits: Some TCR beta chains (roughly 160 of them) were listed as cytomegalovirus-associated. There were reportedly fewer N-insertions in an Asian-associated ancestry cluster than the roughly 610-donor mean, in a later analysis. Indistinguishability led to the exclusion of some V segments, TRBV6-2 and TRBV6-3 included. Available immune exposure information was restricted to CMV serostatus only.

A remark on this clone: Its antigen is still unknown.

The chain carries TRBV4-2 and TRBJ2-3, with 11 bases fitting TRBD2. The origin of this receptor is a man between 65 and 85 years old in good health and CMV-seropositive. Sequencing was performed on PBMCs. Here the CDR3 DNA reads TGTGCCAGCAGCCAACTAGCGGGGGGCGGCACAGATACGCAGTATTTT. It specifies CASSQLAGGGTDTQYF.